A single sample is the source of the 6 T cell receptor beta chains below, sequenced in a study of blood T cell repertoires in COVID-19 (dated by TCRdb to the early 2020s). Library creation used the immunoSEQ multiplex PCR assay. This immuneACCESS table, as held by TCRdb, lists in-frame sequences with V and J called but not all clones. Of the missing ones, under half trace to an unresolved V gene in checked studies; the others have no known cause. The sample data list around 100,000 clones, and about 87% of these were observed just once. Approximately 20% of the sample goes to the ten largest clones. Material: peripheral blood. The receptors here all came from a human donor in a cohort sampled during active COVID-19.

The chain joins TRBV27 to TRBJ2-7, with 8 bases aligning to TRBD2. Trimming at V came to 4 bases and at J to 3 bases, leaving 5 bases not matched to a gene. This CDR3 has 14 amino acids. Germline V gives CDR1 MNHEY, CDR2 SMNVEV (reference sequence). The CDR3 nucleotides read TGTGCCAGCAGTTCATATAGCGGGGTCTACGAGCAGTACTTC. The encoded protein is CASSSYSGVYEQYF.

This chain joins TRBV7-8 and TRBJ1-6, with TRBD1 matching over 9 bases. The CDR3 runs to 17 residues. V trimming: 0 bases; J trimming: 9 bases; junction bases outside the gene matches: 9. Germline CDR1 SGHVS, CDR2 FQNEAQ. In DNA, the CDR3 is TGTGCCAGCAGCTTAGCCTCCGGGGGACAGGGACCTTCACCCCTCCACTTT. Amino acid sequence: CASSLASGGQGPSPLHF.

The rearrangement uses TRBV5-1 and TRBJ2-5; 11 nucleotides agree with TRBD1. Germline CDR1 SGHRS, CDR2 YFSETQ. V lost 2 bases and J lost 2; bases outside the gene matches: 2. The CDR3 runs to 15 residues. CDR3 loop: CASSFGTGGQETQYF. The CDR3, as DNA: TGCGCCAGCAGCTTTGGGACAGGGGGTCAAGAGACCCAGTACTTC.

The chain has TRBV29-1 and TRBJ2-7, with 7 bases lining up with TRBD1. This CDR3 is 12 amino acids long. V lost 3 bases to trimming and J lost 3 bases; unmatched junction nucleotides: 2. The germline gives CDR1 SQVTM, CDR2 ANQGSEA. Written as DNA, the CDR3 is TGCAGCGTTGAGGCAGGGGGCTACGAGCAGTACTTC. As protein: CSVEAGGYEQYF.

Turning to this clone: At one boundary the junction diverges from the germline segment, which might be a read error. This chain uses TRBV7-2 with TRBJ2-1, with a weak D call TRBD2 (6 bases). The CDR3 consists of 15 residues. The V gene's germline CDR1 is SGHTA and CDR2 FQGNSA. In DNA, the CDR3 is TGTGCCAGCAGCTTAGAATCCGGGCGGGATAATGAACAGTTCTTC. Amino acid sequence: CASSLESGRDNEQFF.

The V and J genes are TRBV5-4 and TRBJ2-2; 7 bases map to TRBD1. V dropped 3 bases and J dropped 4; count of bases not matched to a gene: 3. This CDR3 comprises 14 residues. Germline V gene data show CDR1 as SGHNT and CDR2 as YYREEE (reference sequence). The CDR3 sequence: CASSSQGITGELFF. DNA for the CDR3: TGTGCCAGCAGCTCACAGGGGATCACCGGGGAGCTGTTTTTT. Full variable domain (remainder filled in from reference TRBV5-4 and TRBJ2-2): ETGVTQSPTHLIKTRGQQVTLRCSSQSGHNTVSWYQQALGQGPQFIFQYYREEENGRGNFPPRFSGLQFPNYSSELNVNALELDDSALYLCASSSQGITGELFFGEGSRLTVL.